The 8 T cell receptor beta chains presented below share a single source sample, sequenced in a study of blood T cell repertoires in COVID-19. TCRdb keeps only in-frame clones here, not all; method: immunoSEQ multiplex PCR. The table has fewer than 350,000 clones, around 87% seen once. The sample was peripheral blood. All receptors derive from a woman aged 50 to 60 who had recovered from COVID-19.

Comments on this clone: Other DNA sequences in this specimen translate into the identical CDR3. The chain combines TRBV5-1 with TRBJ2-7; D gene ambiguous. The CDR3 length is 13 residues. Trimming shortened V by 2 bases and J by 1 base, and 7 bases separated the two germline ends. Germline V gene lookup returns CDR1 SGHRS and CDR2 YFSETQ. The CDR3 sequence is CASSLSVSYEQYF. Written as DNA, the CDR3 is TGCGCCAGCAGCTTATCCGTTTCCTACGAGCAGTACTTC.

The chain couples TRBV7-8 to TRBJ2-7; no reliable D call. V shed 6 bases and J shed 5 bases, with 17 bases lying between them. CDR3 length equals 14 residues. The V gene's germline CDR1 is SGHVS and CDR2 FQNEAQ. The CDR3 coding sequence is TGTGCCAGCAGAGAAGCGAAATATACCCACGAGCAGTACTTC. It is translated as CASREAKYTHEQYF.

The rearrangement uses TRBV5-1 and TRBJ2-5; TRBD1 agrees at 12 bases. J lost 5 bases, V lost 3 bases, and 5 bases had no gene match. Germline CDR1 SGHRS, CDR2 YFSETQ. The CDR3 is 15 amino acids. The CDR3 nucleotides are TGCGCCAGCAGCTATCCGGGACAGGGGGCTGAGACCCAGTACTTC. It yields the protein CASSYPGQGAETQYF.

Concerning this clone itself: The sample carries other DNA sequences with the same CDR3. The chain joins TRBV9 to TRBJ2-5; the match to TRBD1 covers 8 bases. The V and J ends lost 0 bases and 4 bases, in that order; junction bases with no gene match: 8. This CDR3 is 16 amino acids long. Germline V lookup: CDR1 SGDLS, CDR2 YYNGEE. The DNA for the CDR3 is TGTGCCAGCAGCGTAGGGGCAGGGGGCGCGGGAGAGACCCAGTACTTC. It translates to CASSVGAGGAGETQYF.

For the CDR3, the DNA is TGTGCCAGCAGCTTAACCGGGACATCCGAGCAGTACTTC. Its protein is CASSLTGTSEQYF. V gene TRBV5-6 combines with J gene TRBJ2-7; a weak D match, TRBD1 (6 bases). Germline assignment: CDR1 SGHDT and CDR2 YYEEEE. Trimming shortened V by 2 bases and J by 6 bases, and 12 bases separated the two germline ends. The CDR3 totals 13 residues.

The V call is TRBV5-1, the J call TRBJ1-1; possible D gene TRBD1, 5 bases. Germline lookup yields CDR1 SGHRS and CDR2 YFSETQ. V gave up 3 bases and J gave up 1 base, with 13 bases separating them. The CDR3 is made up of 15 amino acids. The CDR3 DNA follows: TGCGCCAGCAGCTGGGGGGGAAACGAGAACACTGAAGCTTTCTTT. Its translation is CASSWGGNENTEAFF.

The chain carries TRBV11-2 and TRBJ2-7, with TRBD1 identical over 9 bases. This CDR3 has 13 residues. The J segment lost 8 bases and the V segment lost 0 bases, leaving 2 bases of the junction unmatched. Germline V gene data show CDR1 as SGHAT and CDR2 as FQNNGV. The CDR3 spells CASSLDGTGKQYF. The CDR3 DNA sequence: TGTGCCAGCAGCTTAGACGGGACAGGGAAGCAGTACTTC.

The chain carries TRBV9 and TRBJ1-1; possibly TRBD1 for D (6 bases). CDR3 size: 17 residues. Looked up from germline, CDR1 is SGDLS and CDR2 is YYNGEE. Trimming cost V 0 bases and J 1 base, with 16 bases left between them. CDR3: CASSVDPLGAGNTEAFF. CDR3 nucleotides: TGTGCCAGCAGCGTAGACCCTTTGGGGGCCGGGAACACTGAAGCTTTCTTT.